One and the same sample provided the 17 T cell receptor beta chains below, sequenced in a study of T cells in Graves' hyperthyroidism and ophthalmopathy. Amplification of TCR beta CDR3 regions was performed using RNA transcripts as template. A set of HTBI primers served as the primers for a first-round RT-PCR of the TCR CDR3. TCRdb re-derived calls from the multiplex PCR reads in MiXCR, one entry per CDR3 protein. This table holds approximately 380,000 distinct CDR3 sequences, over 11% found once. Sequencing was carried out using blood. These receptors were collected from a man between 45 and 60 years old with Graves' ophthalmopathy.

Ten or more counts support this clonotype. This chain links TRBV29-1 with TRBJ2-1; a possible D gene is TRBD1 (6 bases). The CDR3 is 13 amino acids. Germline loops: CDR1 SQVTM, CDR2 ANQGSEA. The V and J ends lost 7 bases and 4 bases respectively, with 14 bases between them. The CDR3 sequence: CSGRQDRYNEQFF. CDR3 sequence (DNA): TGCAGCGGGCGACAGGACCGTTACAATGAGCAGTTCTTC.

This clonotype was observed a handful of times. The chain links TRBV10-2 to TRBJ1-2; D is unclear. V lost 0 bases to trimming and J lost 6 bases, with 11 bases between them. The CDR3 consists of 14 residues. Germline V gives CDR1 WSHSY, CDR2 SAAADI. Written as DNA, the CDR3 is TGCGCCAGCAGTGAGTCTGCCGATCCCAATGGCTACACCTTC. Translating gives CASSESADPNGYTF.

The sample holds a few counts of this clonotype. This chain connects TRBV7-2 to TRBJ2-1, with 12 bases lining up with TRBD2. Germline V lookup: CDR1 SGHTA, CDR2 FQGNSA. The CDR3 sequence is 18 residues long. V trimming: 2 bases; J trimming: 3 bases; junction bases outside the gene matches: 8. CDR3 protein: CASSLLAGGSVFYNEQFF. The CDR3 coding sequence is TGTGCCAGCAGCTTACTAGCGGGAGGGTCGGTATTCTACAATGAGCAGTTCTTC.

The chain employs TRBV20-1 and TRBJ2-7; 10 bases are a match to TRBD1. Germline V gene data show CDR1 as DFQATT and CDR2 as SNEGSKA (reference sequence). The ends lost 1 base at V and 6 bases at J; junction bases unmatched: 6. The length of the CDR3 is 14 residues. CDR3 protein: CSARGDRGGGEQYF. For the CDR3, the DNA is TGCAGTGCTAGAGGGGACAGGGGAGGCGGCGAGCAGTACTTC.

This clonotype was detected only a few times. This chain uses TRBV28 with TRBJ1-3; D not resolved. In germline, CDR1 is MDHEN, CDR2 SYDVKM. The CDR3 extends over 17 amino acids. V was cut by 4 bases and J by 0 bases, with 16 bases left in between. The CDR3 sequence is CASSSRASFASGNTIYF. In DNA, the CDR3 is TGTGCCAGCAGTTCCCGGGCCTCTTTTGCCTCTGGAAACACCATATATTTT.

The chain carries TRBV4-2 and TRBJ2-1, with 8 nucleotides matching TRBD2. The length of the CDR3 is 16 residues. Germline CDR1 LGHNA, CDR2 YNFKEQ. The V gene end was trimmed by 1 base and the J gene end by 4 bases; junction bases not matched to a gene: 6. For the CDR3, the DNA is TGTGCCAGCAGCCAAGGTGATAGCGGGATTTACAATGAGCAGTTCTTC. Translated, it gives CASSQGDSGIYNEQFF.

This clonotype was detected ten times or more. The CDR3 region is CASSFPTGRSPGKIKETQYF. The CDR3 nucleotides are TGTGCCAGCAGTTTCCCGACAGGACGCTCCCCGGGGAAGATAAAAGAGACCCAGTACTTC. J is TRBJ2-5 and V is TRBV27; weak D call: TRBD1 (6 bases). The V gene's germline CDR1 is MNHEY and CDR2 SMNVEV (reference sequence). V was clipped by 3 bases and J by 3 bases, with 29 bases between them. The CDR3 has 20 residues.

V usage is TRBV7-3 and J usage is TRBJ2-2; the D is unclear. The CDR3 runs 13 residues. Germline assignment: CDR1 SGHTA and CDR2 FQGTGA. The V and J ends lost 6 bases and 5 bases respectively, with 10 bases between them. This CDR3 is CASSWTGTGELFF. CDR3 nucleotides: TGTGCCAGCAGTTGGACCGGTACCGGGGAGCTGTTTTTT.

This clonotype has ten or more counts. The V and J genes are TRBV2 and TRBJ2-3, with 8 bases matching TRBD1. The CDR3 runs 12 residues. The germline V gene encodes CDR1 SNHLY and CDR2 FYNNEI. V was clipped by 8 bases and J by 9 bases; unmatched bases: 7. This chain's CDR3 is CASERTGMTQYF. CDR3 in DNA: TGTGCCAGCGAAAGGACAGGGATGACGCAGTATTTT.

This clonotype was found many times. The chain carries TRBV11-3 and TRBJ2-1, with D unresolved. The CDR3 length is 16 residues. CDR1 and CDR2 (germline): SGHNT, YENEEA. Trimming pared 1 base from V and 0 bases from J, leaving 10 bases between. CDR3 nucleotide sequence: TGTGCCAGCAGCTTAGTGTTGGGTAGCTCCTACAATGAGCAGTTCTTC. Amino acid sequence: CASSLVLGSSYNEQFF.

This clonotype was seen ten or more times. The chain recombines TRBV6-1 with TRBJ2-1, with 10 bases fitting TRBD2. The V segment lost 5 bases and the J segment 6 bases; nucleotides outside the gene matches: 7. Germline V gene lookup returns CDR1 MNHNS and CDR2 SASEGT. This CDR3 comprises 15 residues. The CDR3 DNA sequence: TGTGCCAGCAGTTCCGGGACTAGCGTTACCAATGAGCAGTTCTTC. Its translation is CASSSGTSVTNEQFF.

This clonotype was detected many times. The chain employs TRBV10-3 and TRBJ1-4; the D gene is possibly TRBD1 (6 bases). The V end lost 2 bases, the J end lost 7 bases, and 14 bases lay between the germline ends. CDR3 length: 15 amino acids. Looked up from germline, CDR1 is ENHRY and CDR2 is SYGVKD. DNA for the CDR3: TGTGCCATCAGTGAGGCGGGGGGGCTGGGTGAAAAACTGTTTTTT. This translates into CAISEAGGLGEKLFF.

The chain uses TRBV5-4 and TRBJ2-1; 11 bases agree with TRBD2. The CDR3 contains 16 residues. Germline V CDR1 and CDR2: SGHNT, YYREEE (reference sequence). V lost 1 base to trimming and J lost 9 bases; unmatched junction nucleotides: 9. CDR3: CASSLSPLAGGGEQFF. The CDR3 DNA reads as TGTGCCAGCAGCTTGAGTCCGCTAGCGGGAGGTGGTGAGCAGTTCTTC.

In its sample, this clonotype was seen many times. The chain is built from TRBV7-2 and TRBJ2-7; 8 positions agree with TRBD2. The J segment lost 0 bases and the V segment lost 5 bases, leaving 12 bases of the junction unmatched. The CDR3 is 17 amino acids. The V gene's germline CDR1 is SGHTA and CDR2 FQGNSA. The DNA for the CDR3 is TGTGCCAGCAGCCAGGTCTCATGGCGGGAGGCCTCCTACGAGCAGTACTTC. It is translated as CASSQVSWREASYEQYF. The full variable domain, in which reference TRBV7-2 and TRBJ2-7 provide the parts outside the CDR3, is GAGVSQSPSNKVTEKGKDVELRCDPISGHTALYWYRQSLGQGLEFLIYFQGNSAPDKSGLPSDRFSAERTGGSVSTLTIQRTQQEDSAVYLCASSQVSWREASYEQYFGPGTRLTVT.

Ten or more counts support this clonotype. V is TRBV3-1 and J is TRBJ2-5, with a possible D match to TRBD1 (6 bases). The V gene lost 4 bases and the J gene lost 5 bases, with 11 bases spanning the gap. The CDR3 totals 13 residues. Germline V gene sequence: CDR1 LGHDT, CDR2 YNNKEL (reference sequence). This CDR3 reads CASSRRGSETQYF. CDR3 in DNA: TGTGCCAGCAGCCGCAGGGGATCGGAGACCCAGTACTTC.

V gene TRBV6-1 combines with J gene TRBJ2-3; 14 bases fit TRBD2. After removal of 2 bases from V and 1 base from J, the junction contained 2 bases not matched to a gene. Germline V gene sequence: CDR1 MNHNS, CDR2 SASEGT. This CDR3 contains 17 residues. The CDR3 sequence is CASSESGLAGGTDTQYF. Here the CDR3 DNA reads TGTGCCAGCAGTGAATCGGGACTAGCGGGAGGCACAGATACGCAGTATTTT.

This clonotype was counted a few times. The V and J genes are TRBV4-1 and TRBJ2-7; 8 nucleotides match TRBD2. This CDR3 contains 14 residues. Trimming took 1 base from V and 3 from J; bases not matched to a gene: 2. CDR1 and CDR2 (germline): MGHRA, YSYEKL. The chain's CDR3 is CASSQGLANYEQYF. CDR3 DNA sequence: TGCGCCAGCAGCCAAGGACTAGCGAACTACGAGCAGTACTTC.